This T cell receptor beta chain is drawn from a study of blood T cell repertoires in COVID-19. The wider study: From the United States, Italy and Spain came samples of acute and convalescent COVID-19. T cells, B-cell-depleted T cells, or PBMCs provided the cDNA or gDNA that served as material.

As processed by the authors: Estimation of nucleated cell counts was performed using reference gene primer amplification. The method was immunoSEQ multiplex PCR; TCRdb's version includes in-frame clones alone and lacks a portion of them. V and J calls and clone size follow that table, whereas D and trimming were derived from the DNA. The table shows 150,000 to 200,000 clones, with around 85% occurring only once. In germline, CDR1 is SGHRS, CDR2 YFSETQ. This CDR3 spans 15 amino acids. The V and J ends lost 3 bases and 4 bases, in that order; junction bases with no gene match: 3. Sequencing was carried out using peripheral blood. The TCR originated in a middle-aged man with active or convalescent COVID-19. The chain combines TRBV5-1 with TRBJ2-3; 12 bases line up with TRBD2. The CDR3 DNA is TGCGCCAGCAGCTGGACTAGCGGGAAAGCAGATACGCAGTATTTT. Translated, it gives CASSWTSGKADTQYF.